This T cell receptor (beta chain) derives from a study of metastatic and nonmetastatic thyroid tumors. The overall study: Patients with malignant and benign thyroid disease provided blood and tumor or nodule tissue, whose repertoires were compared. Study-level points and caveats: The study reportedly found significantly higher TCR beta diversity in malignant thyroid tumors than benign nodules, in blood and tumor.

Per the study methods: Clinicopathological groups differed in CDR3, with these differences serving to build a distant-metastasis classifier for papillary thyroid cancer. With MiXCR, TCRdb reprocessed the PCR reads. What appears here as the V and J calls and clone size reflects TCRdb's work, not the paper's. The sample has 20,000 to 25,000 clones; 20% to 25% are singletons. Not a single patient had been given any form of treatment at any point before undergoing thyroid surgery. The sample holds many counts of this clone. Its target is unknown. The source material was adjacent normal tissue. This clonotype was sampled from a female donor with papillary thyroid cancer or a benign thyroid nodule (not recorded which). Some clones in this sample may be carry-over from other donors' samples.

The chain's CDR3 is CASSQAGAFLGETQYF. The CDR3, as DNA: TGCGCCAGCAGCCAGGCGGGAGCGTTCTTAGGAGAGACCCAGTACTTC. This chain uses TRBV4-1 with TRBJ2-5; TRBD2 matches 7 bases. V was clipped by 3 bases and J by 4 bases; unmatched bases: 11. The germline CDR1 and CDR2 sequences are MGHRA and YSYEKL. The CDR3 runs to 16 residues.